This TCR beta chain was recovered during a study of neurological immune-mediated disorders. Whole-study findings and limits: The expanded clones of different subjects shared no CDR3 amino acid sequences (suggesting private repertoires in all groups). One cluster of related CDR3 sequences contained, by phylogenetic grouping, the repertoires of 18 of 34 multiple sclerosis patients and formed a possible signature.

Looked up from germline, CDR1 is SGHDT and CDR2 is YYEEEE. Trimming removed 4 bases from V and 5 bases from J, with 13 bases in between. The CDR3 is 14 residues long. This clonotype came up a few times. Its specificity is not known. 5'RACE with 10-nucleotide random UMIs generated the cDNA. Each CDR3 protein is one row after TCRdb ran MiXCR on the 5' RACE reads. The sample contains about 71,000 distinct CDR3 sequences, roughly 4.5% of which appear only once. The chain has TRBV5-6 and TRBJ2-1; D ambiguous. This TCR was sampled from a man aged 30-40 years with multiple sclerosis. The sample taken for sequencing was PBMCs. In DNA, the CDR3 is TGTGCCAGCAGCCTGTTACAGAGCCACAATGAGCAGTTCTTC. As protein: CASSLLQSHNEQFF.